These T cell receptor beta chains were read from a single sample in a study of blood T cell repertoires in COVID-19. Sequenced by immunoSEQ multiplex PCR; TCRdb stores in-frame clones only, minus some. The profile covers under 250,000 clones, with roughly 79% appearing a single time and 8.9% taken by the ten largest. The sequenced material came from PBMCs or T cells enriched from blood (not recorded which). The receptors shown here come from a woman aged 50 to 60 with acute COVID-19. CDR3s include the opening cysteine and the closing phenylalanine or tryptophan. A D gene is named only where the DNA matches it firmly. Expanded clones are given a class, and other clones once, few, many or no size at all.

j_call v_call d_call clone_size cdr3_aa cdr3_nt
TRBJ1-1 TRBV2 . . CASSVALLNTEAFF TGTGCCAGCAGTGTGGCTTTACTGAACACTGAAGCTTTCTTT
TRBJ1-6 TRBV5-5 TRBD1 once CASSLDPGQSLSPLHF TGTGCCAGCAGCTTGGATCCGGGACAGTCGCTATCACCCCTCCACTTT
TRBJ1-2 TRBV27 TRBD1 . CASKYGTGGAFGYTF TGTGCCAGCAAGTACGGGACAGGGGGCGCCTTTGGCTACACCTTC
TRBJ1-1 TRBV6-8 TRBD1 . CASSLGDRTMNTEAFF TGTGCCAGCAGTCTAGGGGACAGAACCATGAACACTGAAGCTTTCTTT
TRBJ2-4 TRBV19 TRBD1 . CASSISTGGNIQYF TGTGCCAGTAGTATAAGTACAGGGGGAAACATTCAGTACTTC
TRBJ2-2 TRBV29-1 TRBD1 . CSVRTGGVSGELFF TGCAGCGTCCGGACAGGGGGCGTTTCCGGGGAGCTGTTTTTT
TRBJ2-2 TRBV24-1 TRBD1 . CATSDSGTGFSGELFF TGTGCCACCAGTGATTCCGGGACAGGGTTTAGCGGGGAGCTGTTTTTT
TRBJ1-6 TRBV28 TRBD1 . CASRLPPGQGEANSPLHF TGTGCCAGCAGACTACCCCCCGGGCAGGGGGAGGCCAATTCACCCCTCCACTTT
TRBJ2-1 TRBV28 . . CASSFSRPPQQNEQFF TGTGCCAGCAGTTTTTCTCGGCCACCCCAACAGAATGAGCAGTTCTTC
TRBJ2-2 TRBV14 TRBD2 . CASSQDFRGDTGELFF TGTGCCAGCAGCCAAGATTTTCGGGGGGACACCGGGGAGCTGTTTTTT
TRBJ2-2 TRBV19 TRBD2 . CASSIAGGKTGELFF TGTGCCAGTAGTATAGCGGGGGGGAAAACCGGGGAGCTGTTTTTT
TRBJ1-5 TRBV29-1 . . CSVAQGLRQPQHF TGCAGCGTAGCCCAGGGGCTGAGGCAGCCCCAGCATTTT
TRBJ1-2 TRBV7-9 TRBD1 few CASSLVGGGLGYGYTF TGTGCCAGCAGCTTAGTTGGAGGGGGCCTAGGCTATGGCTACACCTTC
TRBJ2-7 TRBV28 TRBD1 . CASSFGDRGYEQYF TGTGCCAGCAGTTTTGGAGACAGGGGCTACGAGCAGTACTTC
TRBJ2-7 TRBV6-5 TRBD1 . CASSSPGGGEQYF TGTGCCAGCAGTTCCCCAGGGGGTGGCGAGCAGTACTTC
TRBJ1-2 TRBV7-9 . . CASSLGADYGYTF TGTGCCAGCAGCTTAGGCGCGGACTATGGCTACACCTTC
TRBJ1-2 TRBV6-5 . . CAARGGGWTSGYTF TGTGCCGCGAGGGGTGGGGGCTGGACAAGTGGCTACACCTTC
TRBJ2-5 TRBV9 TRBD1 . CASSAHQGARETQYF TGTGCCAGCAGCGCTCACCAGGGGGCTCGGGAGACCCAGTACTTC